Given below is one T cell receptor (beta chain) in context. Germline CDR1 is LNHDA and CDR2 is SQIVND (reference sequence). Germline trimming cut 0 bases from V and 2 bases from J; bases unmatched to any gene: 0. The CDR3 sequence is 15 residues long. These data belong to a study of blood T cell repertoires in COVID-19. For the study at large: Material from acute and convalescent COVID-19 was sourced from the United States, Italy and Spain. Sample material is recorded as cDNA or gDNA derived from T cells, B-cell-depleted T cells, or PBMCs.

In the authors' methods: Reference gene primer amplification yielded estimated nucleated cell counts. Data came from immunoSEQ multiplex PCR; TCRdb stores just in-frame clones and leaves some out. The DNA gave D and trimming, while V, J and clone size come from that table. In the table there are 70,000 to 95,000 clones, around four fifths of which are singletons. The sequencing sample was made of peripheral blood. The receptor's source is a woman aged 70-85 years with active or convalescent COVID-19. The chain combines TRBV19 with TRBJ1-5; 8 bases map to TRBD1. CDR3 in DNA: TGTGCCAGTAGTATAGAACAGGGGGGCAATCAGCCCCAGCATTTT. It is translated as CASSIEQGGNQPQHF.